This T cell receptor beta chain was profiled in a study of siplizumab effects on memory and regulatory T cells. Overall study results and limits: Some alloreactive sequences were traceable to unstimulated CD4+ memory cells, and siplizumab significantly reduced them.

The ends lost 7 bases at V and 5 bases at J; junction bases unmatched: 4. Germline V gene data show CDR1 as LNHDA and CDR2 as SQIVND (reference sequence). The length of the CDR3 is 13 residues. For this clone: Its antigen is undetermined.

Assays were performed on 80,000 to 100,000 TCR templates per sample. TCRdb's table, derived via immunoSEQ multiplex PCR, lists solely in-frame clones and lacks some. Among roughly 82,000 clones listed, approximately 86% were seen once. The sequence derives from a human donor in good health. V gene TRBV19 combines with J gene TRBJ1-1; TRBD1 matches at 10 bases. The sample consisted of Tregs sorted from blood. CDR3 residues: CASIDRGQTEAFF. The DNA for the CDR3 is TGTGCCAGTATTGACAGGGGGCAAACTGAAGCTTTCTTT. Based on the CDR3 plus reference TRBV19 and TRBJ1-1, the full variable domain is DGGITQSPKYLFRKEGQNVTLSCEQNLNHDAMYWYRQDPGQGLRLIYYSQIVNDFQKGDIAEGYSVSREKKESFPLTVTSAQKNPTAFYLCASIDRGQTEAFFGQGTRLTVV.